One and the same sample provided the 29 T cell receptor beta chains below, sequenced in a study of human T cells and chemical hapten exposure (dated by TCRdb to about 2021). The protocol used for the library was RACE. Sequenced on a NextSeq 500. TCRdb trimmed public reads at Q25 via fastp, called clones via MiXCR and kept in-frame beta chains. CDR3 protein duplicates are merged, each entry listing the most common genes and DNA. The table for this sample lists roughly 89,000 distinct CDR3 sequences; roughly a tenth of them were counted only once. The ten largest make up around 1.1% of the sample. Explained via the paper, the time point label denotes: patch test 3, about 24 weeks after DPC sensitization. This specimen's treatment or condition label, per the study, means: therapeutic diphenylcyclopropenone sensitization with weekly scalp DPC. The material was whole blood, obtained in connection with sensitization to the hapten diphenylcyclopropenone (DPC). Source of these receptors: a woman in her twenties or thirties with alopecia areata. Some clones in this sample may be carry-over from other donors' samples.

J is TRBJ1-5 and V is TRBV6-6; D gene unclear. The CDR3 loop spans 16 amino acids. Per germline, CDR1 MNHNY and CDR2 SVGAGI (reference sequence). V lost 2 bases and J lost 0, with 11 bases in between. For the CDR3, the DNA is TGTGCCAGCAGTTACGAGCCCTTTAATAGCAATCAGCCCCAGCATTTT. Translation: CASSYEPFNSNQPQHF.

This rearrangement joins TRBV7-2 to TRBJ2-3, with 10 bases fitting TRBD2. This CDR3 spans 14 amino acids. The V segment lost 6 bases and the J segment 2 bases; nucleotides outside the gene matches: 2. Germline V lookup: CDR1 SGHTA, CDR2 FQGNSA. CDR3 sequence (DNA): TGTGCCAGCAGAGGACTAGCGGTCACAGATACGCAGTATTTT. The encoded protein is CASRGLAVTDTQYF.

The V call is TRBV19, the J call TRBJ1-4, with D possibly being TRBD1 (5 bases). The germline V and J ends were trimmed by 3 bases and 5 bases, with 16 bases remaining between them. Germline V gene data show CDR1 as LNHDA and CDR2 as SQIVND (reference sequence). CDR3 length equals 16 residues. CDR3 residues: CASSMSAGQGNEKLFF. In nucleotides, the CDR3 is TGTGCCAGTAGTATGTCGGCAGGACAAGGGAATGAAAAACTGTTTTTT.

J is TRBJ2-1 and V is TRBV29-1, with 11 bases identical to TRBD2. Losses at the gene ends were 6 bases for V and 7 bases for J; bases not matched to a gene: 8. Per the germline V gene, CDR1 is SQVTM and CDR2 is ANQGSEA. The CDR3 has 14 amino acids. The CDR3 DNA is TGCAGCGTGGAGGGTACTAGCGGGAGTAATGAGCAGTTCTTC. It is translated as CSVEGTSGSNEQFF.

V usage is TRBV28 and J usage is TRBJ1-1, with D tentatively TRBD1 (6 bases). The CDR3 spans 12 residues. V was pared by 6 bases and J by 1 base, with 6 bases between. Per the germline V gene, CDR1 is MDHEN and CDR2 is SYDVKM. Written as DNA, the CDR3 is TGTGCCAGCAGGACAGGGAACACTGAAGCTTTCTTT. Its translation is CASRTGNTEAFF.

At least ten counts were recorded for this clonotype. The gene calls are TRBV7-2 and TRBJ2-5; 11 nucleotides line up with TRBD1. The V gene end was trimmed by 6 bases and the J gene end by 4 bases; junction bases not matched to a gene: 4. CDR3 length: 14 amino acids. CDR1 is SGHTA, CDR2 FQGNSA, per germline. The CDR3 bases are TGTGCCAGCAGTTGGGACAGGGGGTCAGAGACCCAGTACTTC. Amino acid sequence: CASSWDRGSETQYF.

Of note for this clonotype: This may be a read error: a much more frequent sequence differs by one nucleotide. The chain couples TRBV7-6 to TRBJ2-1, with 9 bases aligning to TRBD1. Germline V CDR1 and CDR2: SGHVS, FNYEAQ. This CDR3 has 14 amino acids. CDR3 DNA: TGTGCCAGCAGCCCTGGGACAGGGTCCGCTGAGCAGCTCTTC. This encodes CASSPGTGSAEQLF.

This clonotype was seen a few times. The CDR3 sequence: CASSPEGLAGANEQFF. As DNA, the CDR3 is TGCGCCAGCAGCCCGGAGGGACTAGCGGGAGCCAATGAGCAGTTCTTC. J is TRBJ2-1 and V is TRBV5-1; 14 positions agree with TRBD2. The CDR3 runs to 16 residues. J gave up 6 bases and V 4 bases, and 6 bases lay outside the gene matches. The germline V gene encodes CDR1 SGHRS and CDR2 YFSETQ.

V gene TRBV10-3 combines with J gene TRBJ2-1; D call uncertain. This CDR3 spans 9 amino acids. The V gene's germline CDR1 is ENHRY and CDR2 SYGVKD. Trimming took off 10 bases at V and 9 bases at J, with 7 bases between the two ends. The CDR3 DNA follows: TGTGCCAAACTCCCTGAGCAGTTCTTC. As protein: CAKLPEQFF.

V gene TRBV12-3 or TRBV12-4 combines with J gene TRBJ1-2; D not certain. Trimming cost V 4 bases and J 8 bases, with 8 bases left between them. The CDR3 spans 11 residues. CDR3 bases: TGTGCCAGCAGTTCTTCAGACGGCTACACCTTC. It encodes CASSSSDGYTF.

There are many counts of this clonotype. The rearrangement uses TRBV2 and TRBJ1-5; D gene unclear. CDR3 length: 15 amino acids. The germline CDR1 and CDR2 sequences are SNHLY and FYNNEI. Deletions cut 6 bases from V and 0 bases from J, with 12 bases between. CDR3 loop: CASSRGGDSNQPQHF. DNA for the CDR3: TGTGCCAGCAGCCGGGGTGGCGATAGCAATCAGCCCCAGCATTTT. Complete variable domain (other parts from reference TRBV2 and TRBJ1-5): EPEVTQTPSHQVTQMGQEVILRCVPISNHLYFYWYRQILGQKVEFLVSFYNNEISEKSEIFDDQFSVERPDGSNFTLKIRSTKLEDSAMYFCASSRGGDSNQPQHFGDGTRLSIL.

V and J are TRBV28 and TRBJ2-7, with 7 bases identical to TRBD2. The CDR3 extends over 12 amino acids. Trimming at V came to 7 bases and at J to 4 bases, leaving 4 bases not matched to a gene. Germline V gene data show CDR1 as MDHEN and CDR2 as SYDVKM. The CDR3 sequence is CASTSGSYEQYF. CDR3 nucleotide sequence: TGTGCCAGCACTAGCGGCAGTTACGAGCAGTACTTC.

The gene calls are TRBV6-2 or TRBV6-3 and TRBJ1-1; possibly TRBD1 for D (6 bases). Germline V gene sequence: CDR1 MNHEY, CDR2 SVGEGT. V was clipped by 6 bases and J by 0 bases, with 11 bases between them. This CDR3 is 14 amino acids long. Written as DNA, the CDR3 is TGTGCCAGCAGCCGGGGGGGGCTGAACACTGAAGCTTTCTTT. As protein: CASSRGGLNTEAFF.

V gene TRBV4-1 combines with J gene TRBJ2-5, with 8 bases matching TRBD1. Trimming at V came to 3 bases and at J to 3 bases, leaving 3 bases not matched to a gene. From germline, CDR1 is MGHRA and CDR2 YSYEKL. The length of the CDR3 is 14 residues. The CDR3 is CASSHVDREETQYF. The CDR3, as DNA: TGCGCCAGCAGCCACGTGGACAGGGAAGAGACCCAGTACTTC.

This clonotype was seen more than once but under ten times. This chain uses TRBV7-6 with TRBJ2-7; 13 bases agree with TRBD2. The trim removed 3 bases at V and 6 bases at J, leaving 2 bases unmatched. The CDR3 spans 14 residues. Germline assignment: CDR1 SGHVS and CDR2 FNYEAQ. CDR3 nucleotide sequence: TGTGCCAGCAGCTTCGGACTAGCGGGAGCCGAGCAGTACTTC. Protein sequence: CASSFGLAGAEQYF.

This clonotype was seen ten or more times. The chain is built from TRBV2 and TRBJ2-5; maybe TRBD1 (6 bases). This CDR3 region has 13 residues. V lost 6 bases to trimming and J lost 5 bases, with 13 bases between them. CDR1 is SNHLY, CDR2 FYNNEI, per germline. The CDR3 region has the DNA TGTGCCAGCAGCAAAACAGGGCTGGAGACCCAGTACTTC. Translating gives CASSKTGLETQYF.

Many counts were recorded for this clonotype. The rearrangement uses TRBV6-2 or TRBV6-3 and TRBJ2-7, with TRBD2 matching 8 bases. V shed 2 bases, J shed 5 bases, and the junction held 8 bases outside the gene matches. Per the germline V gene, CDR1 is MNHEY and CDR2 is SVGEGT. There are 15 residues in the CDR3. The CDR3 reads CASSYNRTSSDEQYV. CDR3 nucleotide sequence: TGTGCCAGCAGTTACAATAGGACTAGCTCGGACGAGCAGTACGTC.

This clonotype has only a few counts. The chain is built from TRBV4-1 and TRBJ2-5, with unresolved D. The CDR3 consists of 14 residues. Trimming shortened V by 2 bases and J by 3 bases, and 10 bases separated the two germline ends. Germline loops: CDR1 MGHRA, CDR2 YSYEKL. CDR3 sequence: CASSQKELKETQYF. In DNA, the CDR3 is TGCGCCAGCAGCCAAAAGGAGCTAAAAGAGACCCAGTACTTC.

The chain links TRBV10-3 to TRBJ1-5; D is unclear. CDR3 length: 12 residues. The V end was cut by 6 bases, the J end by 6 bases, with 9 bases between. The V gene's germline CDR1 is ENHRY and CDR2 SYGVKD. CDR3 in DNA: TGTGCCATCAGGGGGTTGGGTCAGCCCCAGCATTTT. This codes for CAIRGLGQPQHF.

This clonotype has a handful of counts. The rearrangement joins TRBV28 to TRBJ2-7; D tentatively fits TRBD1 or TRBD2 (5 bases each). Trimming removed 6 bases from V and 0 bases from J, with 12 bases in between. The CDR3 totals 14 residues. Germline CDR1 MDHEN, CDR2 SYDVKM. The CDR3: CASRHPGSSYEQYF. Here the CDR3 DNA reads TGTGCCAGCAGGCACCCAGGGAGCTCCTACGAGCAGTACTTC.

This chain uses TRBV5-1 with TRBJ2-3; 8 bases match TRBD2. Germline V gives CDR1 SGHRS, CDR2 YFSETQ. V was pared by 4 bases and J by 4 bases, with 8 bases of the junction left unmatched. CDR3 length: 15 amino acids. CDR3 region: CASSQEAGEADTQYF. The CDR3 coding sequence is TGCGCCAGCAGCCAAGAAGCGGGAGAGGCAGATACGCAGTATTTT.

The rearrangement links TRBV7-9 to TRBJ1-4, with 7 bases fitting TRBD1. V gave up 3 bases and J gave up 3 bases; unmatched junction bases: 4. Germline values: CDR1 SEHNR, CDR2 FQNEAQ (reference sequence). The length of the CDR3 is 15 residues. The CDR3 DNA is TGTGCCAGCAGCTTGACAGGGCTTCCTAATGAAAAACTGTTTTTT. It yields the protein CASSLTGLPNEKLFF.

This clonotype was found a few times. CDR3 loop: CSGRREFGEQFF. For the CDR3, the DNA is TGCAGCGGCAGACGGGAGTTCGGTGAGCAGTTCTTC. The chain uses TRBV29-1 and TRBJ2-1, with D possibly TRBD2 on 6 matching bases. Germline assignment: CDR1 SQVTM and CDR2 ANQGSEA. The ends were cut back, 7 bases at V and 9 bases at J, with 16 bases in the middle. This CDR3 is built from 12 residues.

This clonotype was seen more than once but under ten times. This chain connects TRBV27 to TRBJ2-1, with 7 bases matching TRBD1. Germline-derived CDR1 and CDR2 are MNHEY and SMNVEV (reference sequence). The junction had 9 bases not matched to a gene; V was cut back by 4 bases and J by 6 bases. The CDR3 length is 15 residues. This chain's CDR3 is CASSSRQGSLNEQFF. The CDR3 nucleotides read TGTGCCAGCAGTTCCAGACAGGGTTCCCTCAATGAGCAGTTCTTC.

This clonotype turned up a few times. This rearrangement joins TRBV11-2 to TRBJ2-2, with TRBD2 matching 9 bases. The trim removed 5 bases at V and 6 bases at J, leaving 10 bases unmatched. Per germline, CDR1 SGHAT and CDR2 FQNNGV. CDR3 size: 16 residues. The CDR3 nucleotides read TGTGCCAGCAGCCCGCTAGCGGGGCGAACTGCCGGGGAGCTGTTTTTT. Translated: CASSPLAGRTAGELFF.

This clonotype was found a few times. The rearrangement links TRBV29-1 to TRBJ2-3; 10 bases align to TRBD2. This CDR3 is 12 amino acids long. The trim removed 7 bases at V and 4 bases at J, leaving 2 bases unmatched. CDR1 and CDR2 (germline): SQVTM, ANQGSEA. CDR3 protein: CSAGTSADTQYF. CDR3 DNA sequence: TGCAGCGCTGGGACTAGCGCAGATACGCAGTATTTT.

This clonotype was seen many times. The chain combines TRBV29-1 with TRBJ2-3; 8 bases are shared with TRBD1. V lost 8 bases and J lost 6; bases outside the gene matches: 4. Germline V gene lookup returns CDR1 SQVTM and CDR2 ANQGSEA. The CDR3 has 11 amino acids. CDR3 residues: CSTRQGDTQYF. The DNA for the CDR3 is TGCAGCACCCGACAGGGGGATACGCAGTATTTT.

The V call is TRBV28, the J call TRBJ2-7; D is ambiguous. The CDR3 spans 14 residues. Trimming took 3 bases from V and 2 from J, leaving 11 bases between them. Germline lookup yields CDR1 MDHEN and CDR2 SYDVKM. The chain's CDR3 is CASSFGRKTYEQYF. In DNA, the CDR3 is TGTGCCAGCAGTTTTGGTCGGAAGACCTACGAGCAGTACTTC.

V gene TRBV11-2 combines with J gene TRBJ2-3; D call uncertain. The CDR3 runs to 14 residues. Between the trimmed V and J ends, which lost 7 bases and 1 base, there was a span of 12 bases. Germline assignment: CDR1 SGHAT and CDR2 FQNNGV. CDR3 sequence reads: CASTLGTGTDTQYF. For the CDR3, the DNA is TGTGCCAGCACCTTGGGAACTGGCACAGATACGCAGTATTTT.